This note documents a single T cell receptor beta chain sequence. This sample was included in a study of blood T cells in healthy people across ages. With a J-beta primer mix and a sample-barcoded 5' primer, a second PCR ran about 7 to 11 cycles. One entry per CDR3 protein results from TCRdb running MiXCR on the 5' RACE reads. Of 1.5 million to 2 million distinct CDR3 sequences in the sample, approximately 40% were seen once. CDR3 size: 16 residues. CDR1 is SGHRS and CDR2 is YFSETQ in the germline V gene. V was shortened by 0 bases and J by 5 bases, with 15 bases between the two germline ends. The gene calls are TRBV5-1 and TRBJ2-4; D not certain. The sequenced sample was blood. The TCR originated in a human donor in good health. For the CDR3, the DNA is TGCGCCAGCAGCTTGGCCGGCCTGGGAAGCCAAAACATTCAGTACTTC. This encodes CASSLAGLGSQNIQYF.